This TCR beta chain was observed in a study of T cell changes during pregnancy in multiple sclerosis. Germline V lookup: CDR1 LGHNA, CDR2 YSLEER. This CDR3 is 15 amino acids long. V was shortened by 4 bases and J by 6 bases, with 16 bases between the two germline ends. Assay: immunoSEQ multiplex PCR; the TCRdb copy retains only in-frame clones and omits some. This sample carries fewer than 50,000 clones, about 90% of them seen once, and the ten largest clones take approximately 0.67%. This TCR derives from a female donor in good health, enrolled as a control in a pregnancy study. V usage is TRBV4-3 and J usage is TRBJ1-5, with D possibly matching TRBD1 (5 bases). The source was CD4+ T cells from peripheral blood mononuclear cells, collected in the second trimester of pregnancy. This chain's CDR3 is CASSLGLGQAQPQHF. DNA for the CDR3: TGCGCCAGCAGCCTAGGGTTGGGGCAGGCTCAGCCCCAGCATTTT.